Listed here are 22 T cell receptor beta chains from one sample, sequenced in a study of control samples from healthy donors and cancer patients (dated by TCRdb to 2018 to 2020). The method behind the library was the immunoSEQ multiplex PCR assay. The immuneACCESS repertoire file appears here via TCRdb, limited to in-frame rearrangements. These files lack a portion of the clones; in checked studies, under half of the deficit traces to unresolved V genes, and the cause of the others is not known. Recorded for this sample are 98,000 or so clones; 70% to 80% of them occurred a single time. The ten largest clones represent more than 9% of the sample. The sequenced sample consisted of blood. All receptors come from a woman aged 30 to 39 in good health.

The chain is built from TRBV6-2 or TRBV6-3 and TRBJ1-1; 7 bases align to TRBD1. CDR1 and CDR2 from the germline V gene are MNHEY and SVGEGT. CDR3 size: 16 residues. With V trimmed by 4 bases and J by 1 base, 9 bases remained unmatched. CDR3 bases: TGTGCCAGCAGTTCAGGGGGTAGCTTCGGGAACACTGAAGCTTTCTTT. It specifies CASSSGGSFGNTEAFF.

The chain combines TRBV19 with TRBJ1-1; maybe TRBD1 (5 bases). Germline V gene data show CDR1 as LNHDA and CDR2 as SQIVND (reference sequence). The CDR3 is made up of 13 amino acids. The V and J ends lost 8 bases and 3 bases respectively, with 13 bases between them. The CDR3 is CASSGTLYTEAFF. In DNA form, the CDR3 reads TGTGCCAGTTCCGGGACTTTGTACACTGAAGCTTTCTTT.

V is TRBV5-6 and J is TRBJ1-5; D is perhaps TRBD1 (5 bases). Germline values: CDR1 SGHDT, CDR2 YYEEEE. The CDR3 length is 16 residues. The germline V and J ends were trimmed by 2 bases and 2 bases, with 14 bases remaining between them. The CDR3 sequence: CASSFGAGGGNQPQHF. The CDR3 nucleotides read TGTGCCAGCAGCTTTGGCGCGGGGGGGGGCAATCAGCCCCAGCATTTT. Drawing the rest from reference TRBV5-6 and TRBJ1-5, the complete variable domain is DAGVTQSPTHLIKTRGQQVTLRCSPKSGHDTVSWYQQALGQGPQFIFQYYEEEERQRGNFPDRFSGHQFPNYSSELNVNALLLGDSALYLCASSFGAGGGNQPQHFGDGTRLSIL.

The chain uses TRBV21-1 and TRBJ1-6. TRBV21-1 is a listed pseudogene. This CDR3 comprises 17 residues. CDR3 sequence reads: CASSLLGTSSYNSPLHF. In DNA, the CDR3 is TGTGCCAGCAGCCTACTGGGGACTAGCTCCTATAATTCACCCCTCCACTTT.

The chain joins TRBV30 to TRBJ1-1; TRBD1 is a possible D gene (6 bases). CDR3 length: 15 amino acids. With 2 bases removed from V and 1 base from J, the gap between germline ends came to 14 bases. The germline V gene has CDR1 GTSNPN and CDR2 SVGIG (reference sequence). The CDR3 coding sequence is TGTGCCTGGAGTCTCAGACGGGGGGCGAACACTGAAGCTTTCTTT. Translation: CAWSLRRGANTEAFF.

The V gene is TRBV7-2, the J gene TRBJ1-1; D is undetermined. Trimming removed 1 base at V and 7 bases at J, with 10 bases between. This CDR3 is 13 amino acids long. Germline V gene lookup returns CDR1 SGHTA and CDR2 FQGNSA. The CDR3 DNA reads TGTGCCAGCAGCTTAGGCAATCAGGTTGAAGCTTTCTTT. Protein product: CASSLGNQVEAFF.

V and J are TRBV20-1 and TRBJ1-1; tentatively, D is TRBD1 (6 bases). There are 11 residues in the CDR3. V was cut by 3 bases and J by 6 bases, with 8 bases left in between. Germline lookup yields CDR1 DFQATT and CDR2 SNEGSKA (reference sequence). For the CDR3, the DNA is TGCAGTGCTAGTAAGGGGGCTGAAGCTTTCTTT. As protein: CSASKGAEAFF.

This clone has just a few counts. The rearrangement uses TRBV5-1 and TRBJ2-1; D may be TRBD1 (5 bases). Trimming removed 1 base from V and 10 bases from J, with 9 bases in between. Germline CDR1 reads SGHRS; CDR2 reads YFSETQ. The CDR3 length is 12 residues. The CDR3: CASSLLGHEQFF. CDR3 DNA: TGCGCCAGCAGCTTGCTCGGACACGAGCAGTTCTTC.

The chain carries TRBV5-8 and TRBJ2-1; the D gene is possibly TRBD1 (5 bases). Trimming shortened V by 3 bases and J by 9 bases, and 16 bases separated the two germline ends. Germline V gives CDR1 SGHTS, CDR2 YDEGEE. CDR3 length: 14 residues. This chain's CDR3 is CASSYRTRNGEQFF. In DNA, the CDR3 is TGTGCCAGCAGCTACAGGACACGAAACGGTGAGCAGTTCTTC.

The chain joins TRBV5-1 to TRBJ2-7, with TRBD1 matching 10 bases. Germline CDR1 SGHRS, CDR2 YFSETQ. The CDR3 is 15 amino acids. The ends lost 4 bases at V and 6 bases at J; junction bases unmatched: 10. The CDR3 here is CASSQSGTGVPEQYF. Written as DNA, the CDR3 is TGCGCCAGCAGCCAATCCGGGACAGGGGTCCCCGAGCAGTACTTC.

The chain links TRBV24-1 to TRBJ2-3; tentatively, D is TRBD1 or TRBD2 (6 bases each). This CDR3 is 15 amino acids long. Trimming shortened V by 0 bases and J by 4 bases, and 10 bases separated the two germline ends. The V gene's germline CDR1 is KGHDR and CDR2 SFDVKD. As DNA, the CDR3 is TGTGCCACCAGTGATTTGCTCGGGGGCCCAGATACGCAGTATTTT. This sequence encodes CATSDLLGGPDTQYF.

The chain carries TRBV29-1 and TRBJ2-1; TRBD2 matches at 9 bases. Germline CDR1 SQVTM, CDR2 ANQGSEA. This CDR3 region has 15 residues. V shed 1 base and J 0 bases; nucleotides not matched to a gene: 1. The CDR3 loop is CSVEVRGGSYNEQFF. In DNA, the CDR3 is TGCAGCGTTGAAGTGCGGGGGGGCTCCTACAATGAGCAGTTCTTC.

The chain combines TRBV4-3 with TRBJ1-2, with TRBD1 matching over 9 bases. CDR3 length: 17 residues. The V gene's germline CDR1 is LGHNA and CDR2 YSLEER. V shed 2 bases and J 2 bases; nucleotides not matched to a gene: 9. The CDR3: CASSQTSIGQGNYGYTF. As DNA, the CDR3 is TGCGCCAGCAGCCAAACTTCCATCGGACAGGGGAACTATGGCTACACCTTC.

The CDR3 DNA is TGTGCCAGCTCACTACGGGGGGATACCTCTGGAAACACCATATATTTT. The encoded protein is CASSLRGDTSGNTIYF. The chain has TRBV18 and TRBJ1-3; D is perhaps TRBD1 (5 bases). CDR3 length equals 16 residues. The germline V and J ends were trimmed by 4 bases and 0 bases, with 13 bases remaining between them. The germline CDR1 and CDR2 sequences are KGHSH and LQKENI.

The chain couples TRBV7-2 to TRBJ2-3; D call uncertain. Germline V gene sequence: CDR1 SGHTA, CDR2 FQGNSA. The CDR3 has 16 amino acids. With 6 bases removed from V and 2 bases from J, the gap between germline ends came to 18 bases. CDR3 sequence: CASSQGFTAPTDTQYF. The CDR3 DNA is TGTGCCAGCAGTCAAGGTTTCACAGCACCCACAGATACGCAGTATTTT.

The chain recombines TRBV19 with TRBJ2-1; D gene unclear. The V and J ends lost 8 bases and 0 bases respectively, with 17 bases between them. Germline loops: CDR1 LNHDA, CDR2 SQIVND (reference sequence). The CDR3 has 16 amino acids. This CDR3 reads CASGKDRDNSYNEQFF. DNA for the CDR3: TGTGCCAGTGGCAAAGACCGCGACAACTCCTACAATGAGCAGTTCTTC.

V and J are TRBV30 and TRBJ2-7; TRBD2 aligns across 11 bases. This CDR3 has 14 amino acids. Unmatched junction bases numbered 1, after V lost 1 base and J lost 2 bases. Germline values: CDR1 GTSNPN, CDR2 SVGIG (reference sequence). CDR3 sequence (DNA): TGTGCCTGGAGTGGACTAGCGGGGACCTACGAGCAGTACTTC. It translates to CAWSGLAGTYEQYF.

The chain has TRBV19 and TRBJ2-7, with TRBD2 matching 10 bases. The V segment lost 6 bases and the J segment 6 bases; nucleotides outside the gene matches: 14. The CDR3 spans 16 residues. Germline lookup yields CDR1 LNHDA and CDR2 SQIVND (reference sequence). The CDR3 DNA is TGTGCCAGTAGCCGACGGACTAGCGGAGGGAGTCTCGAGCAGTACTTC. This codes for CASSRRTSGGSLEQYF.

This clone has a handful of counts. CDR3 loop: CASSPPGQANSPLHF. DNA of the CDR3: TGTGCCAGCTCACCACCGGGACAAGCTAATTCACCCCTCCACTTT. J is TRBJ1-6 and V is TRBV18, with D tentatively TRBD1 (6 bases). CDR1 and CDR2 from the germline V gene are KGHSH and LQKENI. Trimming took off 0 bases at V and 6 bases at J, with 9 bases between the two ends. There are 15 residues in the CDR3. Using reference TRBV18 and TRBJ1-6 for the parts outside the CDR3, the full variable domain is NAGVMQNPRHLVRRRGQEARLRCSPMKGHSHVYWYRQLPEEGLKFMVYLQKENIIDESGMPKERFSAEFPKEGPSILRIQQVVRGDSAAYFCASSPPGQANSPLHFGNGTRLTVT.

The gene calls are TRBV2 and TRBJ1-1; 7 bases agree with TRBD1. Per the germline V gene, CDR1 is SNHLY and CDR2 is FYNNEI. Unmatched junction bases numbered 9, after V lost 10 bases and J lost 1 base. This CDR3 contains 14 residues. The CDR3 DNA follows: TGTGCCAACGCCCGGGACAGAAAGAACACTGAAGCTTTCTTT. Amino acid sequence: CANARDRKNTEAFF.

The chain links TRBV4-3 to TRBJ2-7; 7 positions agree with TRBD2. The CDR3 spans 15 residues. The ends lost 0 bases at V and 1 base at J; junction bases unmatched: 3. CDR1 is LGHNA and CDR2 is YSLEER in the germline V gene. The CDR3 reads CASSQEGGKSYEQYF. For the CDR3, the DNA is TGCGCCAGCAGCCAAGAGGGGGGGAAATCCTACGAGCAGTACTTC.

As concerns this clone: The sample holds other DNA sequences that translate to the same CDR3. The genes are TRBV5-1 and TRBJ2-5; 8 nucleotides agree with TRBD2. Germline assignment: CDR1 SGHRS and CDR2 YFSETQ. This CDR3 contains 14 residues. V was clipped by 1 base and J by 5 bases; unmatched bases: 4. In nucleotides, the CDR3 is TGCGCCAGCAGCTTGAGGGGACTAGGGGAGACCCAGTACTTC. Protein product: CASSLRGLGETQYF. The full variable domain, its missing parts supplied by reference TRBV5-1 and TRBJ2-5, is KAGVTQTPRYLIKTRGQQVTLSCSPISGHRSVSWYQQTPGQGLQFLFEYFSETQRNKGNFPGRFSGRQFSNSRSEMNVSTLELGDSALYLCASSLRGLGETQYFGPGTRLLVL.